Presented here are 6 T cell receptor beta chains from one specimen sequenced in a study of T cells in localized non-small cell lung cancer. Some clones are missing from TCRdb's copy, which holds only in-frame ones; the method was immunoSEQ multiplex PCR. This sample has around 41,000 clones, with about 90% found just once. The sequences come from peripheral blood, collected before any cancer treatment. The origin of the receptors is a female donor older than 55 with stage I squamous cell lung carcinoma.

This clone has more than one count but fewer than ten. The V call is TRBV5-5, the J call TRBJ2-7; D is unresolved. The CDR3 loop spans 14 amino acids. The V gene's germline CDR1 is SGHKS and CDR2 YYEKEE (reference sequence). Trimming shortened V by 2 bases and J by 0 bases, and 9 bases separated the two germline ends. CDR3 in amino acids: CASSLRTGSYEQYF. The DNA for the CDR3 is TGTGCCAGCAGCTTAAGGACGGGCTCCTACGAGCAGTACTTC.

The chain has TRBV28 and TRBJ2-7; D not certain. The CDR3 consists of 11 residues. Trimming pared 2 bases from V and 11 bases from J, leaving 10 bases between. Looked up from germline, CDR1 is MDHEN and CDR2 is SYDVKM. The CDR3 loop reads CASSLMNREYF. The CDR3 region has the DNA TGTGCCAGCAGTTTAATGAATCGGGAGTACTTC.

This clone was seen only once. The J gene is TRBJ1-5, the V gene TRBV7-2, with TRBD1 matching over 9 bases. This CDR3 has 15 amino acids. With V trimmed by 4 bases and J by 10 bases, 11 bases remained unmatched. From germline, CDR1 is SGHTA and CDR2 FQGNSA. The CDR3 loop reads CASSSRDRAPGPQHF. The CDR3 coding sequence is TGTGCCAGCAGCTCCCGGGACAGGGCCCCGGGACCCCAGCATTTT.

The chain is built from TRBV30 and TRBJ1-2; 7 bases agree with TRBD1. The CDR3 consists of 15 residues. Germline V lookup: CDR1 GTSNPN, CDR2 SVGIG (reference sequence). V trimming: 0 bases; J trimming: 4 bases; junction bases outside the gene matches: 8. CDR3 in amino acids: CAWSVRGRGSYGYTF. For the CDR3, the DNA is TGTGCCTGGAGTGTACGGGGCAGGGGGTCCTATGGCTACACCTTC.

V and J are TRBV25-1 and TRBJ2-7, with D perhaps matching TRBD1 or TRBD2 (5 bases each). V was pared by 4 bases and J by 6 bases, with 13 bases between. This CDR3 is built from 13 residues. Germline V gives CDR1 MGHDK, CDR2 SYGVNS. The CDR3 region is CASSGGAWGEQYF. CDR3 DNA sequence: TGTGCCAGCAGTGGAGGGGCCTGGGGCGAGCAGTACTTC.

The rearrangement uses TRBV19 and TRBJ2-7; 7 positions match TRBD2. CDR3 length equals 12 residues. CDR1 and CDR2 (germline): LNHDA, SQIVND (reference sequence). V was clipped by 9 bases and J by 0 bases; unmatched bases: 2. The CDR3 reads CASRDYSYEQYF. CDR3 DNA sequence: TGTGCCAGCAGGGACTACTCCTACGAGCAGTACTTC.